These 29 T cell receptor beta chains were sequenced from one sample in a study of blood T cells in healthy people across ages. Alongside a J-beta primer mix, a sample-barcoded 5' primer served in a second PCR lasting roughly 6 to 11 cycles. TCRdb passed the 5' RACE reads through MiXCR, listing each CDR3 protein once. The sample includes about 580,000 distinct CDR3 sequences, more than 45% of them seen just once. Sequenced input: blood. Receptors originate from an elderly man in good health.

The chain combines TRBV29-1 with TRBJ1-1; tentative D call: TRBD1 (5 bases). The V end lost 4 bases, the J end lost 2 bases, and 14 bases lay between the germline ends. The CDR3 spans 14 residues. Germline V gene data show CDR1 as SQVTM and CDR2 as ANQGSEA. CDR3 loop: CSVGVSGANTEAFF. The CDR3 nucleotides read TGCAGCGTTGGGGTGAGTGGGGCCAACACTGAAGCTTTCTTT.

This clonotype was observed many times. The J gene is TRBJ2-1, the V gene TRBV7-9; D gene unclear. This CDR3 region has 14 residues. Germline V gene sequence: CDR1 SEHNR, CDR2 FQNEAQ (reference sequence). Trimming removed 5 bases from V and 0 bases from J, with 8 bases in between. CDR3: CASSAAGSYNEQFF. The CDR3 nucleotides read TGTGCCAGCAGCGCAGCAGGCTCCTACAATGAGCAGTTCTTC.

Written as DNA, the CDR3 is TGTGCCAGCTCACCAGTACCCGGGACAGGGGTTGATGGGGCCAACGTCCTGACTTTC. Its protein product is CASSPVPGTGVDGANVLTF. V is TRBV18 and J is TRBJ2-6, with TRBD1 matching over 10 bases. CDR1 and CDR2 (germline): KGHSH, LQKENI. Trimming cost V 2 bases and J 3 bases; bases outside gene matches: 10. The CDR3 covers 19 residues.

The chain links TRBV20-1 to TRBJ2-5, with D unresolved. Trimming shortened V by 1 base and J by 4 bases, and 16 bases separated the two germline ends. The CDR3 is 15 amino acids. CDR1 is DFQATT and CDR2 is SNEGSKA in the germline V gene (reference sequence). This chain's CDR3 is CSARAFRSHGETQYF. As DNA, the CDR3 is TGCAGTGCTAGAGCCTTCAGGTCACACGGAGAGACCCAGTACTTC.

This clonotype came up a few times. A read error may explain this, as a much larger clone is one base away. The rearrangement uses TRBV27 and TRBJ2-7; D is unclear. The CDR3 has 14 residues. The V gene lost 5 bases and the J gene lost 1 base, with 12 bases spanning the gap. Germline-derived CDR1 and CDR2 are MNHEY and SMNVEV (reference sequence). The CDR3 region has the DNA TGTGCCAGCAGTGCGGTGGGTTGGTCCTACGAGCAGTACTTC. Amino acids: CASSAVGWSYEQYF.

This clonotype showed up just a few times. This rearrangement joins TRBV7-9 to TRBJ2-1, with TRBD2 matching over 9 bases. J was trimmed by 4 bases and V by 2 bases; bases with no gene match: 6. The germline V gene encodes CDR1 SEHNR and CDR2 FQNEAQ (reference sequence). The CDR3 covers 16 residues. CDR3 DNA: TGTGCCAGCAGCTTAAGGCTAGCGGGGACGTACAATGAGCAGTTCTTC. It translates to CASSLRLAGTYNEQFF.

This clonotype has only a few counts. The J gene is TRBJ2-3, the V gene TRBV20-1, with 11 bases fitting TRBD2. V gave up 5 bases and J gave up 2 bases; unmatched junction bases: 6. Per germline, CDR1 DFQATT and CDR2 SNEGSKA (reference sequence). This CDR3 spans 15 amino acids. This CDR3 reads CSAGRLAGLTDTQYF. The DNA of the CDR3 is TGCAGTGCTGGTAGACTAGCGGGGCTCACAGATACGCAGTATTTT.

This sequence joins TRBV20-1 and TRBJ1-6, with 8 bases matching TRBD1. This CDR3 contains 16 residues. Germline loops: CDR1 DFQATT, CDR2 SNEGSKA (reference sequence). V lost 1 base and J lost 2; bases outside the gene matches: 4. The CDR3 DNA is TGCAGTGCTAGAGGACAGGGGAGCCCCTATAATTCACCCCTCCACTTT. Translating it yields CSARGQGSPYNSPLHF.

The table lists this clonotype with many counts. The J gene is TRBJ1-2, the V gene TRBV6-5, with 7 bases identical to TRBD1. The ends lost 6 bases at V and 4 bases at J; junction bases unmatched: 8. This CDR3 contains 14 residues. Germline CDR1 and CDR2: MNHEY and SVGAGI. CDR3 coding DNA: TGTGCCAGCAGATCTACAGGGGAGGGCTATGGCTACACCTTC. The encoded protein is CASRSTGEGYGYTF.

This chain uses TRBV20-1 with TRBJ2-3; 12 nucleotides agree with TRBD1. CDR3 length: 15 amino acids. Germline V lookup: CDR1 DFQATT, CDR2 SNEGSKA (reference sequence). V gave up 5 bases and J gave up 5 bases; unmatched junction bases: 8. CDR3 region: CSAEPGTGGEDTQYF. CDR3 DNA: TGCAGTGCTGAACCCGGGACAGGGGGCGAAGATACGCAGTATTTT.

This clonotype has only one observation. The chain employs TRBV29-1 and TRBJ2-5; D unresolved. Deletions cut 4 bases from V and 1 base from J, with 7 bases between. The CDR3 runs 12 residues. The germline V gene has CDR1 SQVTM and CDR2 ANQGSEA. CDR3 residues: CSVGSAQETQYF. For the CDR3, the DNA is TGCAGCGTTGGCAGCGCCCAAGAGACCCAGTACTTC.

This chain joins TRBV20-1 and TRBJ2-1; D is perhaps TRBD2 (6 bases). The germline CDR1 and CDR2 sequences are DFQATT and SNEGSKA (reference sequence). The CDR3 loop spans 13 amino acids. Trimming pared 4 bases from V and 6 bases from J, leaving 13 bases between. The chain's CDR3 is CSAIRGTSNEQFF. The CDR3 nucleotides are TGCAGTGCTATTCGGGGGACGTCCAATGAGCAGTTCTTC.

The chain carries TRBV5-1 and TRBJ2-1, with D possibly matching TRBD2 (5 bases). CDR1 and CDR2 from the germline V gene are SGHRS and YFSETQ. V lost 4 bases and J 0 bases, leaving 14 bases between the germline ends. This CDR3 spans 16 amino acids. The CDR3, as DNA: TGCGCCAGCAGCCTAAGCGGTCCGCGCTCCTACAATGAGCAGTTCTTC. Translation: CASSLSGPRSYNEQFF.

Worth noting for this clonotype: Relative to the germline gene, one junction end is altered; a read error may explain this. The chain recombines TRBV7-6 with TRBJ2-3; TRBD2 matches at 10 bases. Germline CDR1 and CDR2: SGHVS and FNYEAQ. The CDR3 runs 18 residues. CDR3 DNA: TGTGCCGGCAGCTTAGTGATTTGGGCTAGCGGGGGCTCAGATACGCAGTATTTT. Translating it yields CAGSLVIWASGGSDTQYF.

The chain joins TRBV11-2 to TRBJ2-5; D gene unclear. The end of the DNA aligns better with TRBJ2-7, so the J call may be wrong. Germline CDR1 is SGHAT and CDR2 is FQNNGV. This CDR3 comprises 14 residues. CDR3 in amino acids: CASSLAPALYEQYF. The CDR3 DNA is TGTGCCAGCAGCTTAGCGCCGGCGCTCTACGAGCAGTACTTC.

This clonotype was detected once. J is TRBJ2-1 and V is TRBV2; D remains unclear. Germline V lookup: CDR1 SNHLY, CDR2 FYNNEI. Trimming took off 5 bases at V and 8 bases at J, with 10 bases between the two ends. This CDR3 is 12 amino acids long. The CDR3 protein is CASSTNADEQFF. Written as DNA, the CDR3 is TGTGCCAGCAGTACAAACGCGGATGAGCAGTTCTTC.

This clonotype was observed a handful of times. The V call is TRBV6-5, the J call TRBJ2-3; perhaps TRBD2 as D (5 bases). V lost 7 bases and J lost 0, with 11 bases in between. CDR1 is MNHEY, CDR2 SVGAGI, per germline. This CDR3 has 14 amino acids. Here the CDR3 DNA reads TGTGCCAGCAATAGCGCCGCTAGCACAGATACGCAGTATTTT. It codes for CASNSAASTDTQYF.

For this clonotype: A read error may produce the germline difference seen at one junction end. CDR3 protein: CSSSLEPGQGRNTEAFF. The CDR3 DNA follows: TGTTCCAGCAGCTTAGAGCCGGGACAGGGGAGGAACACTGAAGCTTTCTTT. The chain employs TRBV7-9 and TRBJ1-1; TRBD1 agrees at 10 bases. The CDR3 is 17 residues long. Germline CDR1 and CDR2: SEHNR and FQNEAQ (reference sequence). Full variable domain (outside the CDR3, taken from reference TRBV7-9 and TRBJ1-1): DTGVSQNPRHKITKRGQNVTFRCDPISEHNRLYWYRQTLGQGPEFLTYFQNEAQLEKSRLLSDRFSAERPKGSFSTLEIQRTEQGDSAMYLCSSSLEPGQGRNTEAFFGQGTRLTVV.

The CDR3, as DNA: TGCGCCAGCAGCCAATGGTCCGGCGATCAGCCCCAGCATTTT. It translates to CASSQWSGDQPQHF. The gene calls are TRBV4-1 and TRBJ1-5; D is unresolved. CDR3 length: 14 amino acids. Trimming took 2 bases from V and 5 from J, leaving 10 bases between them. Looked up from germline, CDR1 is MGHRA and CDR2 is YSYEKL.

The V call is TRBV29-1, the J call TRBJ1-1, with D possibly TRBD1 on 5 matching bases. The CDR3 spans 13 residues. Germline CDR1 and CDR2: SQVTM and ANQGSEA. V was clipped by 4 bases and J by 0 bases, with 9 bases between them. The CDR3, as DNA: TGCAGCGTTGTTGGGGGGATGAACACTGAAGCTTTCTTT. This codes for CSVVGGMNTEAFF.

This clonotype occurred a few times. The V and J genes are TRBV13 and TRBJ2-6, with D unclear. Trimming cost V 5 bases and J 0 bases, with 14 bases left between them. Germline values: CDR1 PRHDT, CDR2 FYEKMQ (reference sequence). The CDR3 totals 17 residues. CDR3 DNA: TGTGCCAGCAGCCGTGTAACGCAAAGCTCTGGGGCCAACGTCCTGACTTTC. Translation gives CASSRVTQSSGANVLTF.

The chain has TRBV7-2 and TRBJ2-1; no clear D gene. Deletions cut 1 base from V and 4 bases from J, with 11 bases between. Per the germline V gene, CDR1 is SGHTA and CDR2 is FQGNSA. This CDR3 comprises 15 residues. CDR3 nucleotides: TGTGCCAGCAGCTTAGATTCGCTACAATACAATGAGCAGTTCTTC. Protein product: CASSLDSLQYNEQFF. The variable domain in full, completed from reference TRBV7-2 and TRBJ2-1, reads GAGVSQSPSNKVTEKGKDVELRCDPISGHTALYWYRQSLGQGLEFLIYFQGNSAPDKSGLPSDRFSAERTGGSVSTLTIQRTQQEDSAVYLCASSLDSLQYNEQFFGPGTRLTVL.

This chain joins TRBV10-3 and TRBJ1-1; 8 bases match TRBD1. J gave up 3 bases and V 2 bases, and 8 bases lay outside the gene matches. Germline V lookup: CDR1 ENHRY, CDR2 SYGVKD. The length of the CDR3 is 16 residues. The CDR3 nucleotides read TGTGCCATCAGTGAGACGTTGGACAGGGAGGACACTGAAGCTTTCTTT. This translates into CAISETLDREDTEAFF.

V gene TRBV28 combines with J gene TRBJ2-3; 9 bases are shared with TRBD1. This CDR3 is 16 amino acids long. In germline, CDR1 is MDHEN, CDR2 SYDVKM. V lost 5 bases, J lost 3 bases, and 9 bases stayed unmatched. The CDR3 is CASSPDRGLGTDTQYF. The CDR3 DNA sequence: TGTGCCAGCAGTCCCGACAGGGGGTTAGGTACAGATACGCAGTATTTT.

The rearrangement links TRBV12-3 or TRBV12-4 to TRBJ2-5, with 8 bases fitting TRBD2. This CDR3 region has 15 residues. V dropped 3 bases and J dropped 5; count of bases not matched to a gene: 8. In DNA, the CDR3 is TGTGCCAGCAGTTTGACTAGCGCATCTCTCGAGACCCAGTACTTC. Amino acids: CASSLTSASLETQYF.

V and J are TRBV20-1 and TRBJ1-1; 9 nucleotides align to TRBD1. Germline assignment: CDR1 DFQATT and CDR2 SNEGSKA (reference sequence). Trimming at V came to 7 bases and at J to 11 bases, leaving 5 bases not matched to a gene. The CDR3 has 10 residues. The CDR3 region is CSGRDRDAFF. DNA for the CDR3: TGCAGTGGGAGGGACAGGGATGCTTTCTTT.

The chain employs TRBV4-2 and TRBJ2-3; 14 nucleotides agree with TRBD2. This CDR3 comprises 18 residues. Germline V gene data show CDR1 as LGHNA and CDR2 as YNFKEQ. J lost 3 bases, V lost 3 bases, and 8 bases had no gene match. The CDR3 is CASSHGTSGSRGTDTQYF. CDR3 nucleotide sequence: TGTGCCAGCAGCCACGGGACTAGCGGGAGTCGGGGGACAGATACGCAGTATTTT.

V is TRBV20-1 and J is TRBJ1-6; D perhaps matches TRBD1 (5 bases). V was pared by 3 bases and J by 5 bases, with 11 bases between. The CDR3 totals 14 residues. Per germline, CDR1 DFQATT and CDR2 SNEGSKA (reference sequence). The DNA for the CDR3 is TGCAGTGCTAGCTATGGGGGGGATAATTCACCCCTCCACTTT. Its protein product is CSASYGGDNSPLHF.

V and J are TRBV10-3 and TRBJ1-1; D gene ambiguous. Germline CDR1 reads ENHRY; CDR2 reads SYGVKD. The germline V and J ends were trimmed by 4 bases and 8 bases, with 8 bases remaining between them. The CDR3 extends over 11 amino acids. The CDR3 reads CAISVGREAFF. The CDR3 DNA reads as TGTGCCATCAGTGTGGGTAGAGAAGCTTTCTTT.